Listed below are T cell receptor beta chains from one sample, sequenced in a study of blood T cell repertoires in COVID-19. Sequenced by immunoSEQ multiplex PCR; TCRdb stores in-frame clones only, minus some. The sample comprises roughly 120,000 clones, about 85% of which are singletons, and about 3.3% rests with the top ten. The sequencing input was peripheral blood. Every receptor here comes from an elderly woman with COVID-19, enrolled during active disease. Each CDR3 is given with its conserved first and last residue. Fields, in order: V gene, J gene, D gene, clone size, CDR3 protein, CDR3 DNA. A D gene is named only where the DNA matches it firmly. Only some rows state a clone size, as once, few, many or a class for expanded clones.

v_call: TRBV7-2
j_call: TRBJ2-1
d_call: NA
clone_size: once
cdr3_aa: CASSLMRRDYNEQFF
cdr3_nt: TGTGCCAGCAGCTTAATGCGGCGGGATTACAATGAGCAGTTCTTC

v_call: TRBV6-1
j_call: TRBJ2-7
d_call: NA
clone_size: NA
cdr3_aa: CASSEASHTGSGVLNEQYF
cdr3_nt: TGTGCCAGCAGTGAAGCCAGCCACACAGGGTCAGGGGTTCTCAACGAGCAGTACTTC

v_call: TRBV19
j_call: TRBJ2-2
d_call: TRBD2
clone_size: few
cdr3_aa: CASRSLAGVGKTGELFF
cdr3_nt: TGTGCCAGTAGATCACTAGCGGGAGTAGGGAAGACCGGGGAGCTGTTTTTT

v_call: TRBV11-2
j_call: TRBJ2-2
d_call: TRBD1
clone_size: NA
cdr3_aa: CASSRFQGAGGELFF
cdr3_nt: TGTGCCAGCAGCCGATTCCAGGGGGCCGGCGGGGAGCTGTTTTTT

v_call: TRBV29-1
j_call: TRBJ2-7
d_call: NA
clone_size: NA
cdr3_aa: CSVWLGREQYF
cdr3_nt: TGCAGCGTTTGGTTAGGGAGGGAGCAGTACTTC

v_call: TRBV4-1
j_call: TRBJ2-5
d_call: TRBD2
clone_size: NA
cdr3_aa: CASSQGTSRRDQETQYF
cdr3_nt: TGCGCCAGCAGCCAAGGGACTAGCCGGAGGGACCAAGAGACCCAGTACTTC

v_call: TRBV11-3
j_call: TRBJ1-1
d_call: NA
clone_size: once
cdr3_aa: CASSLRGGTEAFF
cdr3_nt: TGTGCCAGCAGCTTAAGGGGTGGCACTGAAGCTTTCTTT

v_call: TRBV2
j_call: TRBJ2-7
d_call: TRBD2
clone_size: NA
cdr3_aa: CASSGTSGSYEQYF
cdr3_nt: TGTGCCAGCAGTGGGACTAGCGGTTCCTACGAGCAGTACTTC

v_call: TRBV7-8
j_call: TRBJ2-4
d_call: NA
clone_size: NA
cdr3_aa: CASSPQTGTIQYF
cdr3_nt: TGTGCCAGCAGCCCCCAAACAGGGACAATTCAGTACTTC

v_call: TRBV7-2
j_call: TRBJ1-5
d_call: NA
clone_size: NA
cdr3_aa: CASSLYESNQPQHF
cdr3_nt: TGTGCCAGCAGCCTGTACGAGAGCAATCAGCCCCAGCATTTT

v_call: TRBV19
j_call: TRBJ1-2
d_call: NA
clone_size: NA
cdr3_aa: CASTTWAQNYGYTF
cdr3_nt: TGTGCCAGTACCACTTGGGCCCAGAACTATGGCTACACCTTC

v_call: TRBV11-3
j_call: TRBJ2-7
d_call: NA
clone_size: few
cdr3_aa: CASSSNPLQGSEQYF
cdr3_nt: TGTGCCAGCAGCTCCAACCCCCTACAGGGTTCCGAGCAGTACTTC

v_call: TRBV15
j_call: TRBJ2-1
d_call: NA
clone_size: NA
cdr3_aa: CATSRQGGGWNEQFF
cdr3_nt: TGTGCCACCAGCAGACAGGGAGGGGGGTGGAATGAGCAGTTCTTC

v_call: TRBV3-1/TRBV3-2
j_call: TRBJ2-3
d_call: TRBD1
clone_size: NA
cdr3_aa: CASSQWDRNTDTQYF
cdr3_nt: TGTGCCAGCAGCCAATGGGACAGAAACACAGATACGCAGTATTTT

v_call: TRBV28
j_call: TRBJ2-7
d_call: TRBD2
clone_size: NA
cdr3_aa: CASSPYLQTSGSSYEQYF
cdr3_nt: TGTGCCAGCAGTCCCTATCTCCAGACTAGCGGGAGCTCCTACGAGCAGTACTTC

v_call: TRBV11-2
j_call: TRBJ2-5
d_call: TRBD2
clone_size: few
cdr3_aa: CASSPGLEQETQYF
cdr3_nt: TGTGCCAGCAGTCCCGGACTAGAACAAGAGACCCAGTACTTC

v_call: TRBV28
j_call: TRBJ2-1
d_call: TRBD2
clone_size: NA
cdr3_aa: CASSLTSGYNEQFF
cdr3_nt: TGTGCCAGCAGTTTAACTAGCGGCTACAATGAGCAGTTCTTC

v_call: TRBV7-8
j_call: TRBJ2-7
d_call: TRBD2
clone_size: NA
cdr3_aa: CASSSWTSDEQYF
cdr3_nt: TGTGCCAGCAGCTCCTGGACTAGTGACGAGCAGTACTTC

v_call: TRBV7-2
j_call: TRBJ1-5
d_call: NA
clone_size: NA
cdr3_aa: CASSLGDFNQPQHF
cdr3_nt: TGTGCCAGCAGCTTAGGGGACTTCAATCAGCCCCAGCATTTT

v_call: TRBV7-9
j_call: TRBJ2-7
d_call: NA
clone_size: NA
cdr3_aa: CASSLGGQQYF
cdr3_nt: TGTGCCAGCAGCTTAGGGGGGCAACAGTACTTC

v_call: TRBV5-1
j_call: TRBJ2-1
d_call: NA
clone_size: NA
cdr3_aa: CASSSGTGNEQFF
cdr3_nt: TGCGCCAGCAGCTCCGGCACGGGTAATGAGCAGTTCTTC

v_call: TRBV7-2
j_call: TRBJ1-1
d_call: TRBD1
clone_size: NA
cdr3_aa: CASSPFGQGITEAFF
cdr3_nt: TGTGCCAGCAGCCCCTTCGGACAGGGGATCACTGAAGCTTTCTTT

v_call: TRBV2
j_call: TRBJ2-1
d_call: NA
clone_size: NA
cdr3_aa: CASELANYNEQFF
cdr3_nt: TGTGCCAGCGAATTAGCGAACTACAATGAGCAGTTCTTC

v_call: TRBV28
j_call: TRBJ2-1
d_call: NA
clone_size: once
cdr3_aa: CASSFVNEIDEQFF
cdr3_nt: TGTGCCAGCAGTTTTGTTAATGAAATAGATGAGCAGTTCTTC

v_call: TRBV24-1
j_call: TRBJ2-1
d_call: TRBD1
clone_size: NA
cdr3_aa: CATSLGTGIYNEQFF
cdr3_nt: TGTGCCACCTCCCTGGGGACAGGGATCTACAATGAGCAGTTCTTC

v_call: TRBV27
j_call: TRBJ2-1
d_call: TRBD2
clone_size: NA
cdr3_aa: CASSRTSGKSYNEQFF
cdr3_nt: TGTGCCAGCAGCAGGACTAGCGGGAAGTCCTACAATGAGCAGTTCTTC

v_call: TRBV3-1/TRBV3-2
j_call: TRBJ1-1
d_call: NA
clone_size: NA
cdr3_aa: CASSQVGVNTEAFF
cdr3_nt: TGTGCCAGCAGCCAAGTAGGAGTGAACACTGAAGCTTTCTTT

v_call: TRBV6-5
j_call: TRBJ2-7
d_call: TRBD1
clone_size: NA
cdr3_aa: CASTRDSLYEQYF
cdr3_nt: TGTGCCAGCACCCGGGACAGTCTCTACGAGCAGTACTTC

v_call: TRBV11-2
j_call: TRBJ2-3
d_call: TRBD2
clone_size: NA
cdr3_aa: CASSLLGAGGGTDTQYF
cdr3_nt: TGTGCCAGCAGCTTATTGGGCGCGGGAGGAGGTACAGATACGCAGTATTTT

v_call: TRBV3-1/TRBV3-2
j_call: TRBJ1-4
d_call: NA
clone_size: NA
cdr3_aa: CASSQGRSEKLFF
cdr3_nt: TGTGCCAGCAGCCAGGGGAGGTCGGAAAAACTGTTTTTT

v_call: TRBV10-3
j_call: TRBJ2-1
d_call: TRBD2
clone_size: NA
cdr3_aa: CAISESWGLAVYNEQFF
cdr3_nt: TGTGCCATCAGTGAGTCGTGGGGACTAGCGGTTTACAATGAGCAGTTCTTC

v_call: TRBV5-1
j_call: TRBJ2-5
d_call: NA
clone_size: NA
cdr3_aa: CASSNGLGVETQYF
cdr3_nt: TGCGCCAGCAGCAATGGACTTGGGGTTGAGACCCAGTACTTC

v_call: TRBV5-6
j_call: TRBJ1-1
d_call: NA
clone_size: NA
cdr3_aa: CASSAGVYNTEAFF
cdr3_nt: TGTGCCAGCAGCGCAGGGGTCTACAACACTGAAGCTTTCTTT

v_call: TRBV6-4
j_call: TRBJ2-7
d_call: NA
clone_size: NA
cdr3_aa: CASSASLGSYEQYF
cdr3_nt: TGTGCCAGCAGTGCCTCACTAGGTTCCTACGAGCAGTACTTC

v_call: TRBV7-2
j_call: TRBJ2-5
d_call: NA
clone_size: NA
cdr3_aa: CASSLAAPPETQYF
cdr3_nt: TGTGCCAGCAGCTTAGCGGCCCCCCCAGAGACCCAGTACTTC

v_call: TRBV6-5
j_call: TRBJ1-2
d_call: NA
clone_size: NA
cdr3_aa: CASSYSTGNGYTF
cdr3_nt: TGTGCCAGCAGTTACTCCACAGGGAATGGCTACACCTTC